The following is a T cell receptor beta chain sequence with its context. The sample has other DNA sequences that encode this CDR3 too. This specimen belongs to a study of T cell responses to AZD1222 COVID-19 vaccine. The protocol was immunoSEQ multiplex PCR, while the TCRdb copy is restricted to in-frame clones and leaves out a portion. The table records around 75,000 clones, about 85% of them present only once. V lost 2 bases to trimming and J lost 4 bases; unmatched junction nucleotides: 7. Germline loops: CDR1 KGHSH, CDR2 LQKENI. The CDR3 has 16 amino acids. The receptor was isolated from an adult in good health. The input for sequencing was peripheral blood, taken on day 0 of AZD1222 vaccination. The rearrangement links TRBV18 to TRBJ2-3, with TRBD2 matching 9 bases. In DNA, the CDR3 is TGTGCCAGCTCACCAATCGCGGGGGGGCCGGCAGATACGCAGTATTTT. Encoded protein: CASSPIAGGPADTQYF.